Sequencing of this T cell receptor beta chain was carried out in a study of graft-versus-host responses after intestinal transplantation. Study-wide background: Grafts that recipients had were multivisceral, liver-intestinal, or isolated intestinal transplants. Study-wide points: There were GvH clones found in recipient marrow, and some of them appeared first in ileum or blood.

As concerns this clone: A read error may account for a junction end that differs from germline.

Data came from immunoSEQ multiplex PCR; TCRdb stores just in-frame clones and leaves some out. The sample contains about 13,000 clones, 30% to 40% of which appear only once. Researchers placed roughly 200,000 CFSE-labeled responder cells in culture with roughly 200,000 irradiated, violet-dye-labeled stimulator cells. Researchers sorted proliferating CFSE-low CD3+CD4+ and CD3+CD8+ responders once the reaction had finished. Germline values: CDR1 WSHSY, CDR2 SAAADI. The CDR3 sequence is 13 residues long. The clonotype originates from a human patient who received an intestinal transplant. Specimen: alloreactive CD4+ T cells from a mixed lymphocyte reaction culture, collected before intestinal transplant. Subset denoted: CFSE-low proliferating T cells sorted from approximately 6-day pre-transplant mixed lymphocyte reaction (GvH or HvG direction). The V and J genes are TRBV10-2 and TRBJ2-7; TRBD2 aligns across 8 bases. The CDR3 DNA reads TGCGCCAGCAGTGATGAGGTTAGCGGGGTGATAGTTTTC. It translates to CASSDEVSGVIVF.